The 26 T cell receptor beta chains below come from one sample, sequenced in a study of Ad26.COV2.S vaccination and SARS-CoV-2 variants. The treatment: around 19 received Ad26.COV2.S at low or high dose, single or two shots; several received placebo; per-sample allocation not given. Sample collection was performed on day 63 after the first vaccine or placebo injection. Data came from immunoSEQ multiplex PCR; TCRdb stores just in-frame clones and leaves some out. The table shows fewer than 500,000 clones, with approximately 92% occurring only once. The specimen was peripheral blood, collected in a trial of Ad26.COV2.S vaccine versus placebo. These receptors were obtained from a person aged 18-60 years who received the Ad26.COV2.S COVID-19 vaccine or a placebo.

The chain recombines TRBV3-1 (or the pseudogene TRBV3-2) with TRBJ2-7, with D possibly being TRBD2 (5 bases). The CDR3 sequence is 13 residues long. Trimming removed 3 bases at V and 2 bases at J, with 8 bases between. The germline V gene encodes CDR1 LGHDT and CDR2 YNNKEL (reference sequence). In nucleotides, the CDR3 is TGTGCCAGCAGCCATCGGGGAGCCTACGAGCAGTACGTC. Translating it yields CASSHRGAYEQYV.

J is TRBJ1-1 and V is TRBV7-9; D not certain. Germline loops: CDR1 SEHNR, CDR2 FQNEAQ (reference sequence). This CDR3 spans 12 amino acids. Trimming removed 5 bases at V and 5 bases at J, with 9 bases between. The CDR3: CASSPMGTEAFF. The CDR3 nucleotides are TGTGCCAGCAGCCCCATGGGTACTGAAGCTTTCTTT.

The chain links TRBV6-2 or TRBV6-3 to TRBJ2-6; unclear D gene. CDR3 length equals 12 residues. In germline, CDR1 is MNHEY, CDR2 SVGEGT. Trimming shortened V by 5 bases and J by 2 bases, and 1 base separated the two germline ends. CDR3 region: CASSPGANVLTF. DNA for the CDR3: TGTGCCAGCAGTCCTGGGGCCAACGTCCTGACTTTC.

The V gene is TRBV7-9, the J gene TRBJ1-3; a weak D match, TRBD1 (5 bases). The CDR3 is made up of 19 amino acids. V was clipped by 2 bases and J by 3 bases, with 23 bases between them. CDR1 is SEHNR and CDR2 is FQNEAQ in the germline V gene (reference sequence). The CDR3 coding sequence is TGTGCCAGCAGCTTACAAGAGTTGGTCGGGGGACTCGGTGGAAACACCATATATTTT. Amino acids: CASSLQELVGGLGGNTIYF.

V usage is TRBV4-3 and J usage is TRBJ1-5; D uncertain. V shed 0 bases and J shed 0 bases, with 9 bases lying between them. This CDR3 has 16 residues. Germline V gene data show CDR1 as LGHNA and CDR2 as YSLEER. CDR3 loop: CASSQDSRYSNQPQHF. CDR3 nucleotide sequence: TGCGCCAGCAGCCAAGACAGTCGATATAGCAATCAGCCCCAGCATTTT.

This chain uses TRBV11-2 with TRBJ1-1; no clear D. Trimming took 3 bases from V and 4 from J, leaving 12 bases between them. Germline V CDR1 and CDR2: SGHAT, FQNNGV. The CDR3 consists of 14 residues. This chain's CDR3 is CASSLYGVFTEAFF. DNA of the CDR3: TGTGCCAGCAGCTTGTATGGGGTGTTCACTGAAGCTTTCTTT. Complete variable domain (other parts from reference TRBV11-2 and TRBJ1-1): EAGVAQSPRYKIIEKRQSVAFWCNPISGHATLYWYQQILGQGPKLLIQFQNNGVVDDSQLPKDRFSAERLKGVDSTLKIQPAKLEDSAVYLCASSLYGVFTEAFFGQGTRLTVV.

The chain uses TRBV13 and TRBJ2-1, with D unclear. The V end lost 6 bases, the J end lost 4 bases, and 19 bases lay between the germline ends. The germline CDR1 and CDR2 sequences are PRHDT and FYEKMQ (reference sequence). This CDR3 spans 16 amino acids. The CDR3 is CASSSSYMGKYNEQFF. For the CDR3, the DNA is TGTGCCAGCAGTTCATCGTACATGGGGAAATACAATGAGCAGTTCTTC.

The chain recombines TRBV18 with TRBJ2-2; TRBD2 agrees at 13 bases. The CDR3 covers 19 residues. The V gene's germline CDR1 is KGHSH and CDR2 LQKENI. V lost 6 bases, J lost 0 bases, and 10 bases stayed unmatched. This CDR3 is CASSRLELAGGTNTGELFF. The CDR3, as DNA: TGTGCCAGCTCCCGCCTGGAACTAGCGGGGGGGACGAACACCGGGGAGCTGTTTTTT.

The V gene is TRBV3-1 (or the pseudogene TRBV3-2), the J gene TRBJ2-5; D unclear. V lost 4 bases and J 5 bases, leaving 8 bases between the germline ends. Germline V gene data show CDR1 as LGHDT and CDR2 as YNNKEL (reference sequence). The CDR3 loop spans 12 amino acids. CDR3 residues: CASSLSLETQYF. Here the CDR3 DNA reads TGTGCCAGCAGCCTATCGTTGGAGACCCAGTACTTC.

V usage is TRBV2 and J usage is TRBJ2-3; D call uncertain. The germline V gene encodes CDR1 SNHLY and CDR2 FYNNEI. V lost 5 bases to trimming and J lost 5 bases, with 11 bases between them. This CDR3 has 13 amino acids. DNA for the CDR3: TGTGCCAGCAGTCGAGACCACGGAGATACGCAGTATTTT. This sequence encodes CASSRDHGDTQYF.

The V gene is TRBV5-1, the J gene TRBJ2-5, with 8 bases aligning to TRBD2. The V segment lost 5 bases and the J segment 5 bases; nucleotides outside the gene matches: 11. The germline CDR1 and CDR2 sequences are SGHRS and YFSETQ. This CDR3 is built from 15 residues. For the CDR3, the DNA is TGCGCCAGCAGACATAGCGGGACCTATTTTGAGACCCAGTACTTC. Translated: CASRHSGTYFETQYF.

The chain couples TRBV28 to TRBJ2-2; tentatively, D is TRBD2 (6 bases). The CDR3 loop spans 14 amino acids. CDR1 and CDR2 from the germline V gene are MDHEN and SYDVKM. V shed 4 bases and J shed 2 bases, with 8 bases lying between them. The CDR3 region is CASSSGSNTGELFF. In DNA form, the CDR3 reads TGTGCCAGCAGTTCCGGGAGTAACACCGGGGAGCTGTTTTTT.

This chain connects TRBV19 to TRBJ2-2; 13 nucleotides agree with TRBD2. Trimming at V came to 6 bases and at J to 4 bases, leaving 2 bases not matched to a gene. CDR3 length: 15 amino acids. Germline-derived CDR1 and CDR2 are LNHDA and SQIVND (reference sequence). CDR3 sequence (DNA): TGTGCCAGTAGGGGACTAGCGGGACCCACCGGGGAGCTGTTTTTT. It is translated as CASRGLAGPTGELFF.

This clone was seen once. The rearrangement joins TRBV4-2 to TRBJ2-5; D ambiguous. The V and J ends lost 4 bases and 0 bases respectively, with 21 bases between them. The CDR3 contains 18 residues. Germline-derived CDR1 and CDR2 are LGHNA and YNFKEQ. CDR3 protein: CASSREPPQLGYQETQYF. The CDR3 DNA is TGTGCCAGCAGCCGCGAACCACCCCAGCTGGGGTACCAAGAGACCCAGTACTTC.

This CDR3 is CASSLGLAGAYNEQFF. The CDR3 DNA sequence: TGTGCCAGCAGCTTGGGGCTAGCGGGAGCCTACAATGAGCAGTTCTTC. V is TRBV5-5 and J is TRBJ2-1; TRBD2 matches at 10 bases. Trimming cost V 0 bases and J 2 bases; bases outside gene matches: 2. This CDR3 has 16 amino acids. In germline, CDR1 is SGHKS, CDR2 YYEKEE (reference sequence). Looking up the rest from reference TRBV5-5 and TRBJ2-1 gives the full variable domain: DAGVTQSPTHLIKTRGQQVTLRCSPISGHKSVSWYQQVLGQGPQFIFQYYEKEERGRGNFPDRFSARQFPNYSSELNVNALLLGDSALYLCASSLGLAGAYNEQFFGPGTRLTVL.

The DNA of the CDR3 is TGTGCCAGCAGTTTTCATCGGGCGGCACAAGAGACCCAGTACTTC. It is translated as CASSFHRAAQETQYF. The chain carries TRBV28 and TRBJ2-5, with D unresolved. Trimming left V 3 bases short and J 2 bases short, with 13 bases between. Germline values: CDR1 MDHEN, CDR2 SYDVKM. The CDR3 contains 15 residues.

The chain combines TRBV3-1 (or the pseudogene TRBV3-2) with TRBJ1-4, with 10 nucleotides matching TRBD1. V was clipped by 0 bases and J by 0 bases; unmatched bases: 7. Germline V lookup: CDR1 LGHDT, CDR2 YNNKEL (reference sequence). CDR3 length equals 19 residues. This CDR3 is CASSQDSMGTGATNEKLFF. CDR3 sequence (DNA): TGTGCCAGCAGCCAAGATTCGATGGGGACAGGGGCAACTAATGAAAAACTGTTTTTT.

Concerning this clone: This sample also contains other DNA sequences that code for the same CDR3. The chain is built from TRBV3-1 (or the pseudogene TRBV3-2) and TRBJ2-2, with D unresolved. V lost 1 base and J lost 3, with 3 bases in between. Looked up from germline, CDR1 is LGHDT and CDR2 is YNNKEL (reference sequence). There are 13 residues in the CDR3. CDR3 in DNA: TGTGCCAGCAGCCAAGTAGACACCGGGGAGCTGTTTTTT. Translating it yields CASSQVDTGELFF.

This chain connects TRBV24-1 to TRBJ2-3; no clear D. This CDR3 has 16 residues. V lost 0 bases and J 1 base, leaving 10 bases between the germline ends. Germline CDR1 and CDR2: KGHDR and SFDVKD. This chain's CDR3 is CATSDLWLGGTDTQYF. In DNA, the CDR3 is TGTGCCACCAGTGATTTGTGGCTAGGTGGCACAGATACGCAGTATTTT.

V is TRBV25-1 and J is TRBJ1-2; TRBD1 might be the D (5 bases). Looked up from germline, CDR1 is MGHDK and CDR2 is SYGVNS. The CDR3 loop spans 15 amino acids. V was pared by 3 bases and J by 8 bases, with 19 bases between. DNA of the CDR3: TGTGCCAGCAGTGACCCCAGGGAGGCTGCTGGCGGCTACACCTTC. Its protein is CASSDPREAAGGYTF.

Turning to this clone: This CDR3 is also generated by other DNA sequences in the sample. The rearrangement uses TRBV20-1 and TRBJ1-2, with a possible D match to TRBD1 (5 bases). V lost 3 bases and J 2 bases, leaving 7 bases between the germline ends. Germline assignment: CDR1 DFQATT and CDR2 SNEGSKA (reference sequence). The length of the CDR3 is 12 residues. The CDR3 region is CSASRQNYGYTF. The CDR3 DNA reads TGCAGTGCTAGTAGACAGAACTATGGCTACACCTTC.

The gene calls are TRBV6-5 and TRBJ1-5; weak D call: TRBD1 (6 bases). The germline CDR1 and CDR2 sequences are MNHEY and SVGAGI. Trimming took 5 bases from V and 5 from J, leaving 16 bases between them. There are 15 residues in the CDR3. The CDR3 bases are TGTGCCAGCAGTCGGACATTGGGGGCCGATCAGCCCCAGCATTTT. Its translation is CASSRTLGADQPQHF.

The rearrangement links TRBV5-4 to TRBJ2-7; 7 nucleotides align to TRBD1. Germline loops: CDR1 SGHNT, CDR2 YYREEE (reference sequence). The CDR3 is made up of 16 amino acids. The V segment lost 0 bases and the J segment 2 bases; nucleotides outside the gene matches: 8. CDR3 sequence: CASSLAGAQGAYEQYF. CDR3 sequence (DNA): TGTGCCAGCAGCTTGGCCGGGGCTCAGGGGGCCTACGAGCAGTACTTC.

The gene calls are TRBV19 and TRBJ2-2; TRBD1 aligns across 9 bases. J gave up 5 bases and V 3 bases, and 10 bases lay outside the gene matches. The CDR3 consists of 17 residues. Germline CDR1 reads LNHDA; CDR2 reads SQIVND (reference sequence). The CDR3 DNA is TGTGCCAGTAGTATCGAGGGACAGGGAGGATGGACCGGGGAGCTGTTTTTT. Its protein is CASSIEGQGGWTGELFF.

This clone has only one observation. The chain couples TRBV4-3 to TRBJ1-4, with D perhaps matching TRBD1 (5 bases). V lost 4 bases and J lost 8, with 14 bases in between. The CDR3 contains 14 residues. CDR1 LGHNA and CDR2 YSLEER come from the germline V gene. CDR3 bases: TGCGCCAGCAGCCCCCCTGGGGCGACCGAAAAACTGTTTTTT. This translates into CASSPPGATEKLFF.

This clone was observed once. Here the CDR3 reads CASSFQGPYGYTF. In DNA, the CDR3 is TGCGCCAGCAGCTTCCAGGGCCCCTATGGCTACACCTTC. This chain connects TRBV5-1 to TRBJ1-2; D might be TRBD1 (5 bases). From germline, CDR1 is SGHRS and CDR2 YFSETQ. Between the trimmed V and J ends, which lost 2 bases and 4 bases, there was a span of 9 bases. The CDR3 sequence is 13 residues long.